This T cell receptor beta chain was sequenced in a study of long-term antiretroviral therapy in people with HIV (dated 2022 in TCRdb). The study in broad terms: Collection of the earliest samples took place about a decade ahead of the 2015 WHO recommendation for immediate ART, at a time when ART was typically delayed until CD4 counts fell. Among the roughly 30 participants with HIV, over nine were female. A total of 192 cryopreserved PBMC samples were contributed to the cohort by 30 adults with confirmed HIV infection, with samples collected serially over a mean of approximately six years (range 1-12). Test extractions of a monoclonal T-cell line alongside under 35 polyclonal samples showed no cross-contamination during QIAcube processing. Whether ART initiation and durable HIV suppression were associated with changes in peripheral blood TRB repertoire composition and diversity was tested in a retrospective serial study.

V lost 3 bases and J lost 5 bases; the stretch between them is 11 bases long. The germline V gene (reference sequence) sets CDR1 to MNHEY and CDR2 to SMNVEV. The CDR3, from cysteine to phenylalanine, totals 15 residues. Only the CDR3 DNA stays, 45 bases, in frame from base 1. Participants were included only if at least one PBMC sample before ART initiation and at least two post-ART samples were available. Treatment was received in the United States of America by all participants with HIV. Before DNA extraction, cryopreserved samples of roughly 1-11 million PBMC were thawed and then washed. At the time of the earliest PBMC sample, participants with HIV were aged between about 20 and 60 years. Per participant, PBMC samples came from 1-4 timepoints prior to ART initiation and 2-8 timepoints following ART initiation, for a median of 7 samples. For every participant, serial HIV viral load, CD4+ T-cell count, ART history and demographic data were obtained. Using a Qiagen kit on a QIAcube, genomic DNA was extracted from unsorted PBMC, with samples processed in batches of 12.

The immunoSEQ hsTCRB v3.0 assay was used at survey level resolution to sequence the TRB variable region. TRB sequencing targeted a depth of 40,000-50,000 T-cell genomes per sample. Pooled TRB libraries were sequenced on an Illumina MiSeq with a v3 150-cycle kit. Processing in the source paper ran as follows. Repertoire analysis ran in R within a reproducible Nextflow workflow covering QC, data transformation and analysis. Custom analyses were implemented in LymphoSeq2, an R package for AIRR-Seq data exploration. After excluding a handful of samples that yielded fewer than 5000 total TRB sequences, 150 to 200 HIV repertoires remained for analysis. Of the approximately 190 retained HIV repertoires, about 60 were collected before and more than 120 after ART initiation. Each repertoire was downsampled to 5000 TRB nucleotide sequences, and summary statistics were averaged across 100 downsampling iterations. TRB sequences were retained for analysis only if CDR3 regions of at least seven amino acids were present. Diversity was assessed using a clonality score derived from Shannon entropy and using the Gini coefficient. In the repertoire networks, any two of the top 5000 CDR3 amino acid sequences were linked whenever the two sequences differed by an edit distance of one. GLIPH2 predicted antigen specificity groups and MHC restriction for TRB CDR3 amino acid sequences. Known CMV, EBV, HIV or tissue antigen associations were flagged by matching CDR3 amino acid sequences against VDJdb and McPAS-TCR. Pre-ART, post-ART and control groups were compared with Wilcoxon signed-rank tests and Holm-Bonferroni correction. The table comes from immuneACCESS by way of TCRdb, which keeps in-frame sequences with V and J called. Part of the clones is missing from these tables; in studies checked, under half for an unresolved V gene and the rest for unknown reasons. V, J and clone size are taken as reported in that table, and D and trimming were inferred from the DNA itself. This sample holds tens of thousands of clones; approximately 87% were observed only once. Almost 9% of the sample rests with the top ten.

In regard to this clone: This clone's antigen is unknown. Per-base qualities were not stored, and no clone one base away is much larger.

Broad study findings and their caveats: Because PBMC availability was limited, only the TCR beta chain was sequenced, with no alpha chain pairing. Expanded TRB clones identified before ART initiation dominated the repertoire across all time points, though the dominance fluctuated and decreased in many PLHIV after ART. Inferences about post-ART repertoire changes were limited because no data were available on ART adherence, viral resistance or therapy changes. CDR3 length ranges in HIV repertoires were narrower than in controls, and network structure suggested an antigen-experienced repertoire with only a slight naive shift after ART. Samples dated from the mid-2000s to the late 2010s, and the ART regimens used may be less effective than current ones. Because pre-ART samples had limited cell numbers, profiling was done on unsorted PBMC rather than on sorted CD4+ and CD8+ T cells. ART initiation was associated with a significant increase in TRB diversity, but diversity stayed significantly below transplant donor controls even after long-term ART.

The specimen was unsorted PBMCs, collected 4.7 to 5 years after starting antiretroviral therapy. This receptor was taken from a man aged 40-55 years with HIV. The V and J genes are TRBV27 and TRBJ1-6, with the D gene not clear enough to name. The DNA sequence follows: TGTGCCAGCAGTTTGACCCCGAGGGATAATTCACCCCTCCACTTT. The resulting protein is CASSLTPRDNSPLHF.